This T cell receptor beta chain was recorded in a study of T-cell memory formation after mild COVID-19 (dated by TCRdb to the early 2020s). Regarding the study in general: Most TCR sequence clusters were specific to one of the two donors. T-cell clones expanding and contracting after mild COVID-19 in two donors were tracked by longitudinal TCRalpha and TCRbeta repertoire sequencing. The cohort was made up of two young adult volunteers, one female and one male, who were previously healthy. The paper's findings and limits, for the study overall: Contracting CD4+ clones were found mainly in CM and EM memory subsets, while CD8+ clones were enriched in EMRA. SARS-CoV-2 specificity of the second-wave clones peaking on day 37 was not confirmed. Balanced CD4/CD8 phenotypes were observed for clones contracting from day 15 to 85, whereas a bias towards CD4+ was observed for a second wave of clones expanding from day 15 to 37. The detection of some responding clones in pre-infection memory suggests that pre-existing cross-reactive memory T cells joined the SARS-CoV-2 response. Only a couple of mild cases were covered in the study, and larger cohorts including severe cases with pre-infection samples were considered necessary.

TCRdb lists the instrument as Illumina NovaSeq 6000. TCRalpha and TCRbeta cDNA libraries were constructed by 5'RACE with constant-segment primers, with sample barcodes and unique molecular identifiers being introduced. Trizol reagent was used to extract RNA from every sample. The libraries were amplified in two PCR steps, and the second step added a second sample barcode and Illumina TruSeq adapters. The libraries were sequenced on an Illumina NovaSeq using 2 x 150 bp paired-end reads. The authors' analysis ran thus. Reads were demultiplexed and collapsed into UMI-guided consensus sequences with migec v1.2.7. With mixcr v2.1.11, UMI consensuses were aligned to TRA and TRB V and J templates and assembled into clonotypes. A clonotype was counted as expanded or contracted only if both edgeR and NoisET called the change significant, with noise models trained on biological replicates. For edgeR calls, a false discovery rate-adjusted p below 0.01 and a log2 fold-change threshold of 1 were applied. As an exploratory analysis of dynamics, max-normalized trajectories of the 1000 most abundant clonotypes were examined by PCA with hierarchical clustering. Separately sequenced CD4+ and CD8+ repertoires were used to assign a CD4 or CD8 phenotype to each responding clone. The public reads were reprocessed in TCRdb via fastp at Q25 and MiXCR, keeping in-frame beta chains. Rows are combined by CDR3 protein, so each entry shows the most common genes and DNA. The V and J calls shown here were made by TCRdb, not taken from the authors' results. This sample holds some 320,000 distinct CDR3 sequences; roughly 15% were observed only once. The ten top clones hold approximately 20% of the sample.

At the junction V is shortened by 1 base and J by 4 bases; bases outside the gene matches: 3. CDR1 and CDR2 were assigned from the germline V gene as KGHSH and LQKENI. From cysteine to phenylalanine, the CDR3 is 15 amino acids long. Kept here is only the CDR3 DNA, which spans 45 bases and is read in frame from base 1. Turning to this clonotype: Which antigen it targets is not known. Per-base qualities were not stored, and no clone one base away is much larger.

Ficoll-Paque density gradient centrifugation was the method used to isolate PBMCs. The source is a man aged 18 to 35 who had mild COVID-19 (a few samples of this study predate the infection). The sample titles of this study are shuffled in the database, so cell type and time point are left out; the donor was told from shared clones. This chain joins TRBV18 to TRBJ2-5; 10 bases in the junction line up with TRBD1. The sequencing sample was made of PBMCs or a T cell subset sorted from them (not recorded which). The nucleotide sequence is TGTGCCAGCTCACCACGGACAGGGGGGGCAGAGACCCAGTACTTC. This translates into CASSPRTGGAETQYF.